The source of this T cell receptor beta chain is a study of T cells in Graves' hyperthyroidism and ophthalmopathy. The wider study: Blood was drawn when the patient was first diagnosed and still untreated.

Findings of the study overall: Blood also showed most of the thyroid clonotypes that were expanded above 0.001.

Uncontrolled infections, other autoimmune diseases, pregnancy or lactation led to exclusion of patients. CDR1 LNHDA and CDR2 SQIVND come from the germline V gene (reference sequence). Trimming took 7 bases from V and 9 from J, leaving 19 bases between them. The CDR3 is made up of 14 amino acids. As regards this clonotype: Its antigen is not known.

Amplified regions were TCR beta CDR3 sequences from RNA transcripts. TCR CDR3 underwent first-round RT-PCR with the HTBI primer set. TCRdb independently ran MiXCR on the multiplex PCR reads; one entry per CDR3 protein. The repertoire holds 500,000 or so distinct CDR3 sequences, with approximately 17% as singletons. This sequence joins TRBV19 and TRBJ1-5; D may be TRBD1 (6 bases). The clonotype originates from a woman under 30 with Graves' ophthalmopathy. Sequencing was done on a sample of blood. CDR3 region: CASIGLGGSGPQHF. The CDR3 coding sequence is TGTGCCAGTATTGGGCTAGGGGGGAGCGGGCCCCAGCATTTT.